This TCR beta chain was found in a study of blood T cells in healthy people across ages (dated by TCRdb to the mid-2010s). Background on the whole study: Template switching captured roughly one uniquely barcoded TCR beta cDNA molecule per two T cells in model experiments. Donors of different ages were randomly distributed across sequencing lanes to avoid experimental bias. To track age-related changes in TCR beta repertoire diversity, the study relied on deep sequencing normalized with unique cDNA molecular identifiers. Using the same blood draw, the study looked at two additional independent replicas of 1 million unique cDNA reads for two donors, one aged 18 to 30 and the other aged 80 or older. The donors were split into four age groups: young (average about 15 years), middle-aged (roughly 42), aged (about 62) and long-lived (over 75).

Trimming takes 1 base from V and 5 bases from J, and the germline ends sit 16 bases apart. The CDR3 sequence holds 16 residues, the cysteine and phenylalanine included. The entry retains the CDR3 DNA only, 48 bases that are in frame from base 1. As encoded in the germline V gene, CDR1 is SGHVS while CDR2 is FQNEAQ. Summary of the overall study and its limitations: Because profiling used bulk unsorted PBMCs, naive and antigen-experienced compartments could not be compared conclusively. Estimates of total diversity based on one million sequenced T cells were considered lower bounds and underestimates. Compared with the aged group, the long-lived group had more naive CD4+ T cells, fewer expanded clones and increased TCR diversity, a pattern suggesting age selection. Donor CMV infection status was unknown, potentially confounding age-related changes in expanded clonotypes. Observed TCR beta diversity correlated strongly with the percentage of naive T cells measured by flow cytometry. As age increased, observed TCR beta diversity per million T cells dropped in a roughly linear way, and a significant reduction was already evident by age about 36.

The donors were roughly 38 Caucasian individuals from Russia, aged roughly 6 to 100 years, who were systemically healthy. About 9.8 milliliters of peripheral blood were drawn from each donor into EDTA-treated Vacutainer tubes. PBMCs were isolated by Ficoll-Paque density-gradient centrifugation, with at least 6 million obtained per sample. Total RNA, at least 6 micrograms per sample, was extracted from PBMCs with Trizol reagent. For every donor, flow cytometry on a PBMC aliquot measured the percentage of naive CD45RAhigh/CD27high T cells. Points on this clonotype: Its antigen has not been determined. No much larger clonotype is one base removed from it; base qualities were not supplied.

Libraries were made using 5' RACE. The sequencer was an Illumina HiSeq 2500. A second PCR of about 6 to 12 cycles was run with a J-beta primer mix and a sample-barcoded 5' primer. A unique molecular identifier was introduced onto each TCR beta cDNA molecule by a template-switch 5' adaptor carrying 12 random nucleotides. Each sample yielded at least 3 million CDR3-containing paired-end reads. All of the RNA was converted into first-strand cDNA using the Mint cDNA synthesis kit, with a TRBC-specific oligonucleotide serving as the primer. After uracil-DNA glycosylase treatment, a first 18-cycle PCR used universal primers M1SS and BC2_uni_R on all cDNA. From the authors' description of their analysis: For normalization, 1 million high-quality reads were randomly selected from each sample, with every read carrying a distinct molecular identifier. Reads sharing molecular identifiers were discarded rather than binned into consensus sequences. MiTCR, run with a Q25 quality threshold and the strictest error-elimination algorithm, handled CDR3 identification, clonotype clustering and error correction. A nonparametric unseen species model with Euler transformation was used to estimate a lower bound on total TCR beta diversity. TCRdb reworked the public reads: Q25 trimming with fastp, MiXCR clone assembly, productive beta chains retained. Entries are consolidated by CDR3 protein sequence, retaining the most common genes and DNA. The V and J calls come from TCRdb's annotation, not from the publication. This sample holds around 1,000,000 distinct CDR3 sequences; around two fifths were observed only once. The ten top clones hold around 12% of the sample.

This TCR derives from a man aged 18 to 30 in good health. Sequences were obtained from blood. In this chain, TRBV7-8 is recombined with TRBJ2-3; tentative D gene TRBD2, with 6 bases matching. The CDR3 protein: CASSLVGGLNGDTQYF. The bases read TGTGCCAGCAGCTTAGTTGGGGGGTTGAATGGAGATACGCAGTATTTT.